One sample yielded the 19 T cell receptor beta chains listed below, sequenced in a study of shared clonotypes between healthy human individuals. This table comes from immunoSEQ multiplex PCR, and its TCRdb copy is limited to in-frame clones, with some not included. The data show hundreds of thousands of clones, more than 70% seen once. Sequencing was performed on memory CD4+ T cells sorted from blood. The subset was: CD45RA-negative fraction. Receptor source: a woman aged 25-40 years in good health.

The chain has TRBV10-3 and TRBJ1-1; D is perhaps TRBD1 (5 bases). The length of the CDR3 is 13 residues. The V gene's germline CDR1 is ENHRY and CDR2 SYGVKD. V was clipped by 11 bases and J by 3 bases, with 16 bases between them. CDR3 residues: CACTAGKDTEAFF. CDR3 nucleotides: TGTGCCTGTACTGCAGGGAAGGACACTGAAGCTTTCTTT.

V usage is TRBV19 and J usage is TRBJ2-5; D is tentatively TRBD1 or TRBD2 (6 bases each). V lost 5 bases and J lost 4, with 11 bases in between. This CDR3 region has 13 residues. Looked up from germline, CDR1 is LNHDA and CDR2 is SQIVND (reference sequence). Written as DNA, the CDR3 is TGTGCCAGTAGTGGCGGAGGGGGAGAGACCCAGTACTTC. This encodes CASSGGGGETQYF.

The chain combines TRBV6-5 with TRBJ1-2, with 10 bases fitting TRBD1. CDR3 length: 15 residues. The germline gives CDR1 MNHEY, CDR2 SVGAGI. V lost 0 bases, J lost 6 bases, and 4 bases stayed unmatched. The CDR3 loop is CASSYSTGGVDGYTF. The CDR3 region has the DNA TGTGCCAGCAGTTACTCGACAGGGGGCGTGGATGGCTACACCTTC.

The chain carries TRBV28 and TRBJ2-7; 9 positions agree with TRBD1. The junction had 9 bases not matched to a gene; V was cut back by 6 bases and J by 6 bases. Per germline, CDR1 MDHEN and CDR2 SYDVKM. This CDR3 is 14 amino acids long. DNA of the CDR3: TGTGCCAGCAGCGCCTCCGGGACAGGGTCCGAGCAGTACTTC. Residues: CASSASGTGSEQYF.

The chain couples TRBV6-6 to TRBJ2-7; 9 positions agree with TRBD2. Trimming took 6 bases from V and 5 from J; bases not matched to a gene: 5. From germline, CDR1 is MNHNY and CDR2 SVGAGI (reference sequence). The CDR3 is 13 residues long. The CDR3 nucleotides are TGTGCCAGCAGGGTAGCGGGAGTAAACGAGCAGTACTTC. Translation gives CASRVAGVNEQYF.

Only one count was recorded for this clone. This chain joins TRBV15 and TRBJ1-2; D is unclear. The CDR3 is 14 residues long. Germline lookup yields CDR1 LNHNV and CDR2 YYDKDF (reference sequence). Trimming shortened V by 0 bases and J by 7 bases, and 12 bases separated the two germline ends. For the CDR3, the DNA is TGTGCCACCAGCAGAGACACGGTTTCTCGTGGCTACACCTTC. It encodes CATSRDTVSRGYTF. The full variable domain, completed using reference TRBV15 and TRBJ1-2, is DAMVIQNPRYQVTQFGKPVTLSCSQTLNHNVMYWYQQKSSQAPKLLFHYYDKDFNNEADTPDNFQSRRPNTSFCFLDIRSPGLGDTAMYLCATSRDTVSRGYTFGSGTRLTVV.

This chain links TRBV9 with TRBJ2-3; 12 bases are shared with TRBD2. Germline V gene data show CDR1 as SGDLS and CDR2 as YYNGEE. V was clipped by 4 bases and J by 6 bases; unmatched bases: 9. The CDR3 consists of 16 residues. The CDR3 DNA reads TGTGCCAGCAGCCCTGGCCTAGCGGGAGGGTCCGATACGCAGTATTTT. Translated: CASSPGLAGGSDTQYF.

A single count supports this clone. The J gene is TRBJ1-1, the V gene TRBV7-9; no definite D call. Germline V lookup: CDR1 SEHNR, CDR2 FQNEAQ (reference sequence). The CDR3 contains 14 residues. V gave up 3 bases and J gave up 2 bases, with 10 bases separating them. The CDR3 here is CASSFKTENTEAFF. The CDR3 DNA is TGTGCCAGCAGCTTCAAGACGGAAAACACTGAAGCTTTCTTT.

In this sample, this clone turned up a few times. The sample contains more than one DNA sequence encoding this CDR3. The rearrangement joins TRBV28 to TRBJ1-2, with 7 bases that match TRBD1. CDR1 MDHEN and CDR2 SYDVKM come from the germline V gene. J gave up 0 bases and V 3 bases, and 4 bases lay outside the gene matches. This CDR3 is built from 15 residues. The CDR3 region has the DNA TGTGCCAGCAGTTTGGCCGGGACAGCTAACTATGGCTACACCTTC. This translates into CASSLAGTANYGYTF.

This chain joins TRBV15 and TRBJ2-7; TRBD1 or TRBD2 may be the D gene (6 bases each). Germline-derived CDR1 and CDR2 are LNHNV and YYDKDF (reference sequence). Trimming removed 0 bases from V and 4 bases from J, with 10 bases in between. The CDR3 sequence is 14 residues long. CDR3 residues: CATSRERDIYEQYF. The DNA for the CDR3 is TGTGCCACCAGCAGAGAGCGGGACATTTACGAGCAGTACTTC. Supplemented by reference TRBV15 and TRBJ2-7, the full variable domain reads DAMVIQNPRYQVTQFGKPVTLSCSQTLNHNVMYWYQQKSSQAPKLLFHYYDKDFNNEADTPDNFQSRRPNTSFCFLDIRSPGLGDTAMYLCATSRERDIYEQYFGPGTRLTVT.

The chain carries TRBV28 and TRBJ1-1, with a tentative D call TRBD1 (5 bases). Germline CDR1 reads MDHEN; CDR2 reads SYDVKM. This CDR3 region has 14 residues. Trimming took off 2 bases at V and 6 bases at J, with 13 bases between the two ends. DNA for the CDR3: TGTGCCAGCAGTTTAGGTCTTCAGGGTTCTGAAGCTTTCTTT. Amino acids: CASSLGLQGSEAFF.

The genes are TRBV2 and TRBJ1-5, with D perhaps TRBD1 (6 bases). This CDR3 is built from 16 residues. Trimming shortened V by 5 bases and J by 0 bases, and 14 bases separated the two germline ends. CDR1 is SNHLY, CDR2 FYNNEI, per germline. The CDR3 loop is CASSTGTTYSNQPQHF. CDR3 sequence (DNA): TGTGCCAGCAGTACCGGGACAACCTATAGCAATCAGCCCCAGCATTTT.

The chain links TRBV5-1 to TRBJ2-7, with 11 bases aligning to TRBD2. With 2 bases clipped from V and 5 bases from J, the junction kept 3 bases outside the gene matches. The CDR3 has 14 residues. Per the germline V gene, CDR1 is SGHRS and CDR2 is YFSETQ. Here the CDR3 DNA reads TGCGCCAGCAGCTTACTAGCGGGAGTTAACGAGCAGTACTTC. Its translation: CASSLLAGVNEQYF. The full variable domain, rest sourced from reference TRBV5-1 and TRBJ2-7, is KAGVTQTPRYLIKTRGQQVTLSCSPISGHRSVSWYQQTPGQGLQFLFEYFSETQRNKGNFPGRFSGRQFSNSRSEMNVSTLELGDSALYLCASSLLAGVNEQYFGPGTRLTVT.

This clone has only a few counts. The chain links TRBV18 to TRBJ1-2; no reliable D call. The CDR3 length is 15 residues. Germline V gene data show CDR1 as KGHSH and CDR2 as LQKENI. Trimming cost V 3 bases and J 6 bases, with 17 bases left between them. CDR3 in DNA: TGTGCCAGCTCACCCCAGACCGGACCCGGCAATGGCTACACCTTC. This gives the protein CASSPQTGPGNGYTF.

This clone showed up many times. The chain has TRBV5-1 and TRBJ2-7; perhaps D is TRBD1 or TRBD2 (5 bases each). Trimming removed 4 bases from V and 6 bases from J, with 17 bases in between. CDR3 length equals 14 residues. Germline CDR1 reads SGHRS; CDR2 reads YFSETQ. The CDR3 DNA is TGCGCCAGCAGCACCGGGACCGTAGGCCTCGAGCAGTACTTC. Translation: CASSTGTVGLEQYF.

The genes are TRBV28 and TRBJ1-1; the D is unclear. Germline CDR1 and CDR2: MDHEN and SYDVKM. The CDR3 spans 13 residues. Trimming cost V 2 bases and J 8 bases, with 12 bases left between them. DNA of the CDR3: TGTGCCAGCAGTTTACCCAGTATATCGGAAGCTTTCTTT. It translates to CASSLPSISEAFF.

The rearrangement joins TRBV2 to TRBJ2-3, with D possibly matching TRBD2 (5 bases). Germline V gene data show CDR1 as SNHLY and CDR2 as FYNNEI. V lost 4 bases, J lost 4 bases, and 12 bases lay in between. This CDR3 is built from 14 residues. The CDR3 region is CASSGGSEADTQYF. The DNA for the CDR3 is TGTGCCAGCAGTGGTGGGAGTGAGGCAGATACGCAGTATTTT.

A word on this clone: Other nucleotide sequences from this sample produce the same CDR3. The chain links TRBV6-6 to TRBJ2-5; D not resolved. The CDR3 consists of 12 residues. Germline assignment: CDR1 MNHNY and CDR2 SVGAGI (reference sequence). V gave up 2 bases and J gave up 5 bases, with 6 bases separating them. This chain's CDR3 is CASSYGRETQYF. For the CDR3, the DNA is TGTGCCAGCAGTTACGGGCGGGAGACCCAGTACTTC.

The chain carries TRBV4-1 and TRBJ1-4; D unresolved. Germline V lookup: CDR1 MGHRA, CDR2 YSYEKL. The CDR3 extends over 14 amino acids. Trimming stripped 2 bases from V and 4 bases from J, with 8 bases between. The CDR3 bases are TGCGCCAGCAGCCAAATGGGCCGTAATGAAAAACTGTTTTTT. Translated, it gives CASSQMGRNEKLFF.